This TCR beta chain was found in a study of OX40 agonist ivuxolimab in advanced cancers. Assay: immunoSEQ multiplex PCR; the TCRdb copy retains only in-frame clones and omits some. The repertoire holds about 130,000 clones, with 93% as singletons. The germline gives CDR1 MRHNA, CDR2 SNTAGT. The V end lost 2 bases, the J end lost 7 bases, and 25 bases lay between the germline ends. This CDR3 is 18 amino acids long. This specimen consisted of CD4+ or CD8+ T cells sorted from blood, obtained in a trial of the OX40 agonist ivuxolimab. This TCR came from an adult with an advanced solid tumor such as melanoma, head and neck, liver or kidney cancer. The chain carries TRBV6-4 and TRBJ2-3; weak D call: TRBD2 (5 bases). The CDR3 reads CASSDRPPRVSGPYTQYF. As DNA, the CDR3 is TGTGCCAGCAGTGACAGGCCGCCGCGGGTCTCGGGCCCATATACGCAGTATTTT.